These 27 T cell receptor beta chains came from one sample sequenced in a study of CD8 T cells in ankylosing spondylitis. TCRdb reprocessed the 5' RACE reads via MiXCR and lists one record per CDR3 protein. The table lists 150,000 to 250,000 distinct CDR3 sequences, around 13% of them singletons. Sequenced sample: blood, either unsorted or a sorted T cell fraction (not recorded which). All receptors derive from a male donor with ankylosing spondylitis or in good health (not recorded which).

This chain connects TRBV4-1 to TRBJ2-1; tentative D call: TRBD1 (6 bases). V was trimmed by 4 bases and J by 0 bases, leaving 13 bases between them. Germline CDR1 MGHRA, CDR2 YSYEKL. The CDR3 covers 16 residues. CDR3 residues: CASSPPGQSSYNEQFF. The CDR3, as DNA: TGCGCCAGCAGCCCCCCGGGACAAAGCTCCTACAATGAGCAGTTCTTC.

This chain links TRBV29-1 with TRBJ2-2; 13 positions match TRBD2. This CDR3 is built from 16 residues. V dropped 6 bases and J dropped 7; count of bases not matched to a gene: 11. Germline assignment: CDR1 SQVTM and CDR2 ANQGSEA. CDR3 residues: CSVYEGLAGVDGELFF. In DNA form, the CDR3 reads TGCAGCGTCTATGAAGGACTAGCGGGAGTGGACGGGGAGCTGTTTTTT.

The chain carries TRBV5-6 and TRBJ1-1; D unresolved. The CDR3 consists of 15 residues. Germline V lookup: CDR1 SGHDT, CDR2 YYEEEE. Trimming removed 3 bases from V and 1 base from J, with 13 bases in between. The CDR3 protein is CASSSPASQNTEAFF. CDR3 DNA sequence: TGTGCCAGCAGCTCCCCCGCCAGCCAGAACACTGAAGCTTTCTTT.

The CDR3 is CASSPTAYSYNEQFF. The DNA for the CDR3 is TGTGCCAGCAGTCCGACAGCTTACTCCTACAATGAGCAGTTCTTC. The chain couples TRBV27 to TRBJ2-1; a possible D gene is TRBD1 (5 bases). Trimming stripped 5 bases from V and 0 bases from J, with 11 bases between. The CDR3 covers 15 residues. From germline, CDR1 is MNHEY and CDR2 SMNVEV (reference sequence).

This clonotype has just a few counts. The V gene is TRBV12-3 or TRBV12-4, the J gene TRBJ1-2; no reliable D call. The CDR3 is 12 residues long. V was clipped by 6 bases and J by 6 bases, with 11 bases between them. The CDR3 coding sequence is TGTGCCAGCAGCTGGACCGGTAATGGCTACACCTTC. Its protein product is CASSWTGNGYTF.

The rearrangement uses TRBV7-9 and TRBJ2-5; 10 bases fit TRBD1. The CDR3 is 16 residues long. The germline V gene encodes CDR1 SEHNR and CDR2 FQNEAQ (reference sequence). Trimming removed 5 bases from V and 7 bases from J; junction bases left unmatched: 13. CDR3 loop: CASSQREGQGRTTQYF. The CDR3 DNA reads TGTGCCAGCAGCCAACGGGAGGGACAGGGGCGTACGACCCAGTACTTC.

There are a few counts of this clonotype. The V call is TRBV12-5, the J call TRBJ1-1; D not certain. Germline lookup yields CDR1 LGHNT and CDR2 FRNRAP. Trimming left V 1 base short and J 5 bases short, with 2 bases between. This CDR3 region has 11 residues. CDR3: CASGLETEAFF. In nucleotides, the CDR3 is TGTGCTAGTGGTTTGGAGACTGAAGCTTTCTTT. The whole variable domain, remainder taken from reference TRBV12-5 and TRBJ1-1, is DARVTQTPRHKVTEMGQEVTMRCQPILGHNTVFWYRQTMMQGLELLAYFRNRAPLDDSGMPKDRFSAEMPDATLATLKIQPSEPRDSAVYFCASGLETEAFFGQGTRLTVV.

This clonotype was detected only a few times. The rearrangement links TRBV6-4 to TRBJ2-3; perhaps TRBD2 as D (5 bases). Germline CDR1 MRHNA, CDR2 SNTAGT. This CDR3 has 14 amino acids. With 5 bases removed from V and 2 bases from J, the gap between germline ends came to 11 bases. CDR3 in amino acids: CASSLPGFTDTQYF. CDR3 nucleotide sequence: TGTGCCAGCAGTCTTCCGGGGTTCACAGATACGCAGTATTTT.

This sequence joins TRBV7-8 and TRBJ2-7; possibly TRBD1 for D (5 bases). Germline V gene sequence: CDR1 SGHVS, CDR2 FQNEAQ. Trimming left V 1 base short and J 2 bases short, with 9 bases between. The CDR3 totals 14 residues. The CDR3 DNA reads TGTGCCAGCAGCTTAGAAGCCAGGGCCTACGAGCAGTACTTC. This codes for CASSLEARAYEQYF.

This clonotype was counted ten times or more. The V gene is TRBV12-3 or TRBV12-4, the J gene TRBJ2-6, with D unclear. The CDR3 length is 14 residues. Trimming took off 8 bases at V and 4 bases at J, with 12 bases between the two ends. CDR3 in DNA: TGTGCCAGCGTTTTTGAAGCAGGGGCCAACGTCCTGACTTTC. This codes for CASVFEAGANVLTF.

This clonotype has ten or more counts. The chain carries TRBV20-1 and TRBJ2-1; possibly TRBD2 for D (5 bases). This CDR3 has 15 amino acids. The germline CDR1 and CDR2 sequences are DFQATT and SNEGSKA (reference sequence). V was shortened by 0 bases and J by 1 base, with 10 bases between the two germline ends. CDR3 nucleotides: TGCAGTGCTAGAGAACTAGGAATTTCCTACAATGAGCAGTTCTTC. Its protein product is CSARELGISYNEQFF.

This clonotype came up a few times. V gene TRBV30 combines with J gene TRBJ2-2; D may be TRBD1 (6 bases). The ends were cut back, 7 bases at V and 3 bases at J, with 15 bases in the middle. This CDR3 comprises 14 residues. In germline, CDR1 is GTSNPN, CDR2 SVGIG (reference sequence). The DNA for the CDR3 is TGTGCCTCCTTGGACAGAGGACACACCGGGGAGCTGTTTTTT. Protein product: CASLDRGHTGELFF. The complete variable domain, with remaining parts taken from reference TRBV30 and TRBJ2-2, reads SQTIHQWPATLVQPVGSPLSLECTVEGTSNPNLYWYRQAAGRGLQLLFYSVGIGQISSEVPQNLSASRPQDRQFILSSKKLLLSDSGFYLCASLDRGHTGELFFGEGSRLTVL.

The chain couples TRBV27 to TRBJ2-7, with D perhaps TRBD1 or TRBD2 (5 bases each). Germline V CDR1 and CDR2: MNHEY, SMNVEV (reference sequence). V was cut by 4 bases and J by 0 bases, with 19 bases left in between. This CDR3 region has 17 residues. DNA for the CDR3: TGTGCCAGCAGTTCCGACTACCACAGGCTCCTCTCCTACGAGCAGTACTTC. This encodes CASSSDYHRLLSYEQYF.

This clonotype was found a few times. V is TRBV7-9 and J is TRBJ2-1; D call uncertain. Trimming removed 3 bases from V and 4 bases from J, with 19 bases in between. Germline V gene sequence: CDR1 SEHNR, CDR2 FQNEAQ (reference sequence). CDR3 length: 17 residues. The CDR3 loop is CASSFQETDYKYNEQFF. DNA of the CDR3: TGTGCCAGCAGCTTCCAGGAGACGGATTATAAGTACAATGAGCAGTTCTTC.

This clonotype was seen just once. The CDR3 loop reads CASSLSLAGVSNEQFF. For the CDR3, the DNA is TGTGCCAGCTCACTTTCACTAGCGGGAGTATCGAATGAGCAGTTCTTC. V and J are TRBV18 and TRBJ2-1; 11 bases line up with TRBD2. Trimming at V came to 4 bases and at J to 7 bases, leaving 9 bases not matched to a gene. CDR3 length equals 16 residues. Germline CDR1 reads KGHSH; CDR2 reads LQKENI.

This clonotype was seen repeatedly, ten times or more. This chain joins TRBV29-1 and TRBJ2-1; 11 bases are a match to TRBD2. Per the germline V gene, CDR1 is SQVTM and CDR2 is ANQGSEA. Unmatched junction bases numbered 6, after V lost 6 bases and J lost 2 bases. The CDR3 runs 15 residues. The CDR3 sequence is CSVLGLAGPYNEQFF. In DNA, the CDR3 is TGCAGCGTCCTCGGACTAGCGGGTCCCTACAATGAGCAGTTCTTC.

This clonotype has more than one count but fewer than ten. The rearrangement links TRBV7-9 to TRBJ1-1, with 7 nucleotides matching TRBD1. This CDR3 is 15 amino acids long. Germline lookup yields CDR1 SEHNR and CDR2 FQNEAQ (reference sequence). The V and J ends lost 4 bases and 4 bases, in that order; junction bases with no gene match: 9. The CDR3: CASSYLPGGVTEAFF. The DNA for the CDR3 is TGTGCCAGCAGCTACCTCCCAGGGGGGGTCACTGAAGCTTTCTTT.

This clonotype was picked up a small number of times. The chain employs TRBV12-3 or TRBV12-4 and TRBJ1-4; tentative D call: TRBD1 (6 bases). Trimming left V 5 bases short and J 8 bases short, with 21 bases between. The CDR3 has 16 residues. Here the CDR3 reads CASSARLGGPGEKLFF. The CDR3 DNA follows: TGTGCCAGCAGTGCCCGATTGGGGGGGCCGGGGGAAAAACTGTTTTTT.

There are many counts of this clonotype. This chain connects TRBV5-1 to TRBJ2-5; D might be TRBD1 (6 bases). Germline CDR1 SGHRS, CDR2 YFSETQ. CDR3 length: 15 residues. Trimming left V 2 bases short and J 2 bases short, with 13 bases between. The CDR3 DNA reads TGCGCCAGCAGCTTTCAGGGGCCGACACAAGAGACCCAGTACTTC. This translates into CASSFQGPTQETQYF.

V is TRBV9 and J is TRBJ1-2; D gene ambiguous. CDR3 size: 15 residues. CDR1 is SGDLS, CDR2 YYNGEE, per germline. V gave up 4 bases and J gave up 0 bases, with 13 bases separating them. CDR3 DNA: TGTGCCAGCAGCCCCTCGGGCGGAACTAACTATGGCTACACCTTC. It encodes CASSPSGGTNYGYTF.

The chain has TRBV5-1 and TRBJ2-3; D is perhaps TRBD2 (5 bases). Germline V gene sequence: CDR1 SGHRS, CDR2 YFSETQ. The germline V and J ends were trimmed by 5 bases and 3 bases, with 13 bases remaining between them. The CDR3 is made up of 14 amino acids. The CDR3 loop is CASRSSGGTDTQYF. The CDR3 nucleotides read TGCGCCAGCAGGTCTAGTGGAGGAACAGATACGCAGTATTTT.

The rearrangement joins TRBV9 to TRBJ2-7; 10 bases are shared with TRBD1. Germline V gene lookup returns CDR1 SGDLS and CDR2 YYNGEE. The junction had 8 bases not matched to a gene; V was cut back by 3 bases and J by 5 bases. The CDR3 consists of 15 residues. In DNA, the CDR3 is TGTGCCAGCAGCGACGAGACAGGGGGCCTCGACGAGCAGTACTTC. Protein: CASSDETGGLDEQYF. The variable domain in full, with the rest retrieved from reference TRBV9 and TRBJ2-7, is DSGVTQTPKHLITATGQRVTLRCSPRSGDLSVYWYQQSLDQGLQFLIQYYNGEERAKGNILERFSAQQFPDLHSELNLSSLELGDSALYFCASSDETGGLDEQYFGPGTRLTVT.

The gene calls are TRBV3-1 and TRBJ2-1; perhaps D is TRBD1 or TRBD2 (6 bases each). V was trimmed by 9 bases and J by 7 bases, leaving 19 bases between them. Germline CDR1 LGHDT, CDR2 YNNKEL (reference sequence). The CDR3 spans 14 residues. In DNA, the CDR3 is TGTGCCAGTAGCGTCGGGGGCCTCGGGAATGAGCAGTTCTTC. Encoded protein: CASSVGGLGNEQFF.

The chain combines TRBV11-3 with TRBJ1-1; no reliable D call. Trimming removed 5 bases at V and 3 bases at J, with 7 bases between. CDR1 is SGHNT, CDR2 YENEEA, per germline. This CDR3 contains 12 residues. The CDR3 region has the DNA TGTGCCAGCAGCGATGGGGACACTGAAGCTTTCTTT. Its protein is CASSDGDTEAFF.

This clonotype was counted between two and nine times. This chain links TRBV4-1 with TRBJ2-3, with TRBD1 matching 9 bases. V lost 3 bases and J lost 5; bases outside the gene matches: 12. CDR3 length: 17 residues. Per the germline V gene, CDR1 is MGHRA and CDR2 is YSYEKL. In nucleotides, the CDR3 is TGCGCCAGCAGCCATGACGGGACAGGGCTCGATAGAGATACGCAGTATTTT. Protein: CASSHDGTGLDRDTQYF.

The genes are TRBV27 and TRBJ2-1; D not certain. Trimming shortened V by 6 bases and J by 7 bases, and 13 bases separated the two germline ends. Germline V gives CDR1 MNHEY, CDR2 SMNVEV (reference sequence). The CDR3 is made up of 13 amino acids. The DNA of the CDR3 is TGTGCCAGCAGCTACCCCCTGGGGAATGAGCAGTTCTTC. Translated, it gives CASSYPLGNEQFF.

The J gene is TRBJ2-1, the V gene TRBV4-1; 9 bases agree with TRBD2. This CDR3 contains 17 residues. CDR1 is MGHRA, CDR2 YSYEKL, per germline. J lost 4 bases, V lost 4 bases, and 11 bases had no gene match. CDR3 DNA: TGCGCCAGCAGCCGAGCAGAGGGACTAGCCTCTTACAATGAGCAGTTCTTC. This sequence encodes CASSRAEGLASYNEQFF.